Listed here are 11 T cell receptor beta chains from one sample, sequenced in a study of cytomegalovirus exposure and HLA in healthy donors. PCR employed 60 Vbeta and 13 Jbeta primers. Profiled with immunoSEQ multiplex PCR; TCRdb holds only in-frame clones, not every one. Here the sample spans more than 130,000 clones, about 78% being singletons. Specimen: PBMCs. These receptors came from a man aged 18 to 35 in good health and CMV-seronegative.

V gene TRBV6-1 combines with J gene TRBJ2-5; D not resolved. The J call is in doubt because the DNA end fits TRBJ2-7 better. CDR1 and CDR2 (germline): MNHNS, SASEGT. The CDR3 has 13 amino acids. The CDR3, as DNA: TGTGCCAGCAGTGCCGCTCCGTCCTACGAGCAGTACTTC. Translating gives CASSAAPSYEQYF.

This chain connects TRBV7-9 to TRBJ2-3; D unresolved. The CDR3 is 13 amino acids. V was shortened by 5 bases and J by 4 bases, with 10 bases between the two germline ends. CDR1 and CDR2 (germline): SEHNR, FQNEAQ (reference sequence). CDR3 region: CASSHDFSDTQYF. The CDR3 region has the DNA TGTGCCAGCAGCCACGACTTTTCAGATACGCAGTATTTT.

This chain connects TRBV27 to TRBJ2-1; tentative D call: TRBD2 (6 bases). Per germline, CDR1 MNHEY and CDR2 SMNVEV (reference sequence). Trimming cost V 8 bases and J 6 bases, with 20 bases left between them. The CDR3 length is 15 residues. In DNA form, the CDR3 reads TGTGCCAGCGGGGTAGCGGCGGAGGGCCCCAATGAGCAGTTCTTC. Residues: CASGVAAEGPNEQFF.

This chain joins TRBV6-1 and TRBJ1-1; D is unclear. V lost 6 bases and J 0 bases, leaving 14 bases between the germline ends. The CDR3 consists of 15 residues. CDR1 is MNHNS, CDR2 SASEGT, per germline. CDR3 DNA sequence: TGTGCCAGCAGGCCCTTGGAGGGAATGAACACTGAAGCTTTCTTT. Translating it yields CASRPLEGMNTEAFF.

This sequence joins TRBV25-1 and TRBJ1-5, with TRBD1 matching over 8 bases. Germline-derived CDR1 and CDR2 are MGHDK and SYGVNS. The CDR3 is 15 residues long. Germline trimming cut 2 bases from V and 7 bases from J; bases unmatched to any gene: 7. Written as DNA, the CDR3 is TGTGCCAGCAGTGAACCCAGGGGGCGCGGGCAGCCCCAGCATTTT. Translating it yields CASSEPRGRGQPQHF. The full variable domain, with the rest looked up from reference TRBV25-1 and TRBJ1-5, is EADIYQTPRYLVIGTGKKITLECSQTMGHDKMYWYQQDPGMELHLIHYSYGVNSTEKGDLSSESTVSRIRTEHFPLTLESARPSHTSQYLCASSEPRGRGQPQHFGDGTRLSIL.

The rearrangement joins TRBV5-1 to TRBJ2-3; D is perhaps TRBD2 (5 bases). Germline V lookup: CDR1 SGHRS, CDR2 YFSETQ. Between the trimmed V and J ends, which lost 2 bases and 0 bases, there was a span of 7 bases. The CDR3 sequence is 14 residues long. The CDR3 coding sequence is TGCGCCAGCAGCTTCAGCGGAAGCACAGATACGCAGTATTTT. Its protein is CASSFSGSTDTQYF.

This rearrangement joins TRBV6-5 to TRBJ2-7, with 9 positions matching TRBD1. The germline gives CDR1 MNHEY, CDR2 SVGAGI. Unmatched junction bases numbered 4, after V lost 2 bases and J lost 2 bases. The CDR3 has 15 amino acids. The CDR3 coding sequence is TGTGCCAGCAGTTACCTTGGGACAGGGCCCTACGAGCAGTACTTC. Amino acids: CASSYLGTGPYEQYF.

This clone turned up a few times. This chain joins TRBV27 and TRBJ2-7, with unresolved D. The CDR3 runs to 13 residues. Germline V lookup: CDR1 MNHEY, CDR2 SMNVEV (reference sequence). V dropped 5 bases and J dropped 2 bases, with 10 bases sitting between them. The CDR3 spells CASSKQRAYEQYF. Here the CDR3 DNA reads TGTGCCAGCAGTAAGCAGCGCGCCTACGAGCAGTACTTC.

The chain couples TRBV10-2 to TRBJ2-5, with a tentative D call TRBD1 (7 bases). This CDR3 has 13 residues. Germline V CDR1 and CDR2: WSHSY, SAAADI. The ends were cut back, 5 bases at V and 4 bases at J, with 11 bases in the middle. As DNA, the CDR3 is TGCGCCAGCAGTATGCAGGGGGGAGAGACCCAGTACTTC. As protein: CASSMQGGETQYF.

The chain links TRBV18 to TRBJ2-2; D gene uncertain. Trimming stripped 0 bases from V and 8 bases from J, with 7 bases between. This CDR3 comprises 13 residues. CDR1 is KGHSH and CDR2 is LQKENI in the germline V gene. The CDR3 region is CASSPPSRGELFF. The DNA of the CDR3 is TGTGCCAGCTCACCACCGTCGAGGGGGGAGCTGTTTTTT.

The rearrangement links TRBV23-1 to TRBJ1-1, with D possibly being TRBD1 (5 bases). TRBV23-1 is reported as an ORF; its role is uncertain. This CDR3 has 16 residues. Trimming took 7 bases from V and 1 from J, leaving 19 bases between them. The CDR3 here is CASTPGRVGRNTEAFF. In DNA form, the CDR3 reads TGCGCCAGCACCCCCGGCAGGGTCGGAAGGAACACTGAAGCTTTCTTT.